The T cell receptor (beta chain) described here comes from a study of T cell repertoires in cytomegalovirus infection. Study as a whole: Use of recently identified HLA-C-restricted and well-studied HLA-B-restricted CMV epitopes was part of the study. Matching HLA type, along with CMV infection, was indicated by public TCR beta signatures.

This clonotype was counted only a few times. The target antigen is unknown. TCRdb called the reads again in MiXCR, with one record for every CDR3 protein. In the table there are roughly 920,000 distinct CDR3 sequences, about a third of which are singletons. The sequences come from cultured CD8+ T cells from PBMCs, collected from culture after CMV antigen stimulation. This clonotype was obtained from a human donor in good health (CMV status not recorded). Some clones in this sample may be carry-over from other donors' samples.

CDR3 sequence (DNA): TGTGCCAGCAGCGCCCCAGGGTACGGGAGCAATCAGCCCCAGCATTTT. It yields the protein CASSAPGYGSNQPQHF. This chain joins TRBV12-3 or TRBV12-4 and TRBJ1-5; D may be TRBD1 (5 bases). The CDR3 has 16 amino acids. The germline V and J ends were trimmed by 6 bases and 1 base, with 16 bases remaining between them.